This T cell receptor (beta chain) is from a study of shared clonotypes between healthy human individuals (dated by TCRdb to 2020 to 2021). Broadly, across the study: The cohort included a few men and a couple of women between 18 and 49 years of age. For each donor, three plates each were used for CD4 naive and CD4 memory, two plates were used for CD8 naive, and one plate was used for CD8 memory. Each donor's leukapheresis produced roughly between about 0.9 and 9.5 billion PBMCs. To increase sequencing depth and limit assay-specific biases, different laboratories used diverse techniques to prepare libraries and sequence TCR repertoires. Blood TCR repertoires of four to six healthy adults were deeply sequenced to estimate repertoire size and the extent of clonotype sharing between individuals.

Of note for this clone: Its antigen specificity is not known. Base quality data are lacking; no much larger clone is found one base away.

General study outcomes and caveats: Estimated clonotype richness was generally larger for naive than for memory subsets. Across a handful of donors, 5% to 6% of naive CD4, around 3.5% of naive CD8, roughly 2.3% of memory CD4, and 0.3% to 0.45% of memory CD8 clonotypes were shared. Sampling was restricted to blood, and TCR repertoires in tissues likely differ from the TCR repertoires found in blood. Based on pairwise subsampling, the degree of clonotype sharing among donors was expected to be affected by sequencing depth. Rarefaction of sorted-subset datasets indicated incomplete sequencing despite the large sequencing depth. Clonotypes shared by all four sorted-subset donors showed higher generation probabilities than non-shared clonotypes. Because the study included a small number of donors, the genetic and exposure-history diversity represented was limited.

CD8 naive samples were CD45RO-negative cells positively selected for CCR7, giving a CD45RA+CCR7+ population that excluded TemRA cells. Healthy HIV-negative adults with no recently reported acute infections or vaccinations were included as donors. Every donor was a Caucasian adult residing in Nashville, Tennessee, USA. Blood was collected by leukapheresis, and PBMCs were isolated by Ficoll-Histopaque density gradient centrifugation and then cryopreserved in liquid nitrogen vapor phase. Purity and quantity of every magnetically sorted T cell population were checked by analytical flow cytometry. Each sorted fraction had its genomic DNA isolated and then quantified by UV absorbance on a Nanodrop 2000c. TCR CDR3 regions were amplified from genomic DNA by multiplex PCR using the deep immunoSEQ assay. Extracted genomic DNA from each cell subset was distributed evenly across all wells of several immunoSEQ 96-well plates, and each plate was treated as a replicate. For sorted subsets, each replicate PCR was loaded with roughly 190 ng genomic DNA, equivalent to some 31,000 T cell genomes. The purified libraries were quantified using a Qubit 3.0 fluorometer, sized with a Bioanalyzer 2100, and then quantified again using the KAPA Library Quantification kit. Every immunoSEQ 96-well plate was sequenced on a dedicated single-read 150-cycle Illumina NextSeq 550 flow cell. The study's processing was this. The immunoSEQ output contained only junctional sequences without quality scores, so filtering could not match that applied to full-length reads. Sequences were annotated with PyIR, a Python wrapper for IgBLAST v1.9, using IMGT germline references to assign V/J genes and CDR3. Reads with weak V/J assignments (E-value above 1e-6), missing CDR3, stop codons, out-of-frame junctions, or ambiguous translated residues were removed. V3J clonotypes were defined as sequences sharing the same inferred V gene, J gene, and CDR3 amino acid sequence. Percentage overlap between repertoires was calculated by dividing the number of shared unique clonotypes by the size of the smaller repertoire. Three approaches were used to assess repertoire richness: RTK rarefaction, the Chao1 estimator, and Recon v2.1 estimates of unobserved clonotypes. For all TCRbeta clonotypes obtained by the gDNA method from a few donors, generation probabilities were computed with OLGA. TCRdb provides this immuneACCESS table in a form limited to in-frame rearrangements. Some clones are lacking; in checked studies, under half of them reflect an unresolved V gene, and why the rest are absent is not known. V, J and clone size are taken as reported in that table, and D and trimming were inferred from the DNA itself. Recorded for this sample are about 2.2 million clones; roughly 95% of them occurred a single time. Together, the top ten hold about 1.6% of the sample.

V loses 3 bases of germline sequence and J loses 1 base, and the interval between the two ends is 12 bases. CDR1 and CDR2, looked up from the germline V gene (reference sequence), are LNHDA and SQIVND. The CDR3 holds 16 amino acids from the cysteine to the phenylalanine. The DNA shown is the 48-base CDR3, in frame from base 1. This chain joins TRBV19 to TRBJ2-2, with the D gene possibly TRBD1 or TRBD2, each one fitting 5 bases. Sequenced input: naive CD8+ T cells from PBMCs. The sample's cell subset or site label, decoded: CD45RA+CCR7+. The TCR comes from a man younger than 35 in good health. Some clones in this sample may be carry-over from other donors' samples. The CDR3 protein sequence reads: CASSIAGTLNTGELFF. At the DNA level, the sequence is TGTGCCAGTAGTATCGCCGGGACCCTGAACACCGGGGAGCTGTTTTTT.